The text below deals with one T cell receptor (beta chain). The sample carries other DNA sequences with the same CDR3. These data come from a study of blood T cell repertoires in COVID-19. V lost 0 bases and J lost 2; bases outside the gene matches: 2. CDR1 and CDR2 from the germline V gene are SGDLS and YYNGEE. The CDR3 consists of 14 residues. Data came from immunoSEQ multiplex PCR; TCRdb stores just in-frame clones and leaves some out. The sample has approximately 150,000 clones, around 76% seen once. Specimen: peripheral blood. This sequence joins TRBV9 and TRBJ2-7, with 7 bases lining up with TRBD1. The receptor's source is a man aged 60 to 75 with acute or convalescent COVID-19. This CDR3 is CASSVGQGPYEQYF. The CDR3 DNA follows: TGTGCCAGCAGCGTAGGACAGGGTCCCTACGAGCAGTACTTC.